These 15 T cell receptor beta chains were all obtained from the same sample, sequenced in a study of OX40 agonist ivuxolimab in advanced cancers. The data were produced by immunoSEQ multiplex PCR, yet TCRdb's version contains in-frame clones alone and is incomplete. This table has roughly 20,000 clones, just under 75% appearing once. The sequencing used CD4+ or CD8+ T cells sorted from blood, collected in a trial of the OX40 agonist ivuxolimab. The receptors stem from an adult with an advanced solid tumor such as melanoma, head and neck, liver or kidney cancer.

V is TRBV4-2 and J is TRBJ2-7; D gene unclear. The CDR3 has 15 residues. The germline V and J ends were trimmed by 0 bases and 6 bases, with 15 bases remaining between them. Germline V gene sequence: CDR1 LGHNA, CDR2 YNFKEQ. The CDR3 region is CASSQDVTLTGEQYF. The CDR3 DNA follows: TGTGCCAGCAGCCAAGACGTCACCTTGACGGGCGAGCAGTACTTC.

The chain joins TRBV23-1 to TRBJ2-1; 14 bases align to TRBD2. TRBV23-1 is classed as an ORF, of uncertain function. The CDR3 consists of 19 residues. After removal of 4 bases from V and 9 bases from J, the junction contained 17 bases not matched to a gene. The CDR3: CASSPSTKGLAGAGGEQFF. As DNA, the CDR3 is TGCGCCAGCAGTCCCTCAACTAAGGGACTAGCGGGGGCTGGGGGTGAGCAGTTCTTC.

The chain links TRBV4-2 to TRBJ2-1; D is ambiguous. In germline, CDR1 is LGHNA, CDR2 YNFKEQ. The CDR3 sequence is 13 residues long. V was shortened by 5 bases and J by 4 bases, with 9 bases between the two germline ends. Here the CDR3 DNA reads TGTGCCAGCAGCGAATCCGAATACAATGAGCAGTTCTTC. This sequence encodes CASSESEYNEQFF.

This sequence joins TRBV28 and TRBJ2-5; 10 bases map to TRBD1. TRBJ2-7 matches the DNA end more closely, so the J call is doubtful. The CDR3 runs to 14 residues. Germline V gene sequence: CDR1 MDHEN, CDR2 SYDVKM. CDR3 sequence: CASSLDRGWYEQYF. The CDR3 DNA sequence: TGTGCCAGCAGTTTGGACAGGGGGTGGTACGAGCAGTACTTC.

The V and J genes are TRBV6-6 and TRBJ2-2; D call uncertain. Per the germline V gene, CDR1 is MNHNY and CDR2 is SVGAGI (reference sequence). Trimming pared 5 bases from V and 1 base from J, leaving 11 bases between. CDR3 length equals 15 residues. CDR3 sequence: CASSLTALNTGELFF. The CDR3 DNA sequence: TGTGCCAGCAGTCTCACGGCTTTGAACACCGGGGAGCTGTTTTTT.

The V call is TRBV9, the J call TRBJ2-7; possibly TRBD2 for D (6 bases). V dropped 0 bases and J dropped 3 bases, with 10 bases sitting between them. Germline CDR1 and CDR2: SGDLS and YYNGEE. The CDR3 is 14 amino acids. CDR3 sequence (DNA): TGTGCCAGCAGCGTAGAGGAGGGCAGCTACGAGCAGTACTTC. Encoded protein: CASSVEEGSYEQYF.

V gene TRBV19 combines with J gene TRBJ2-1; maybe TRBD2 (6 bases). There are 13 residues in the CDR3. Germline CDR1 and CDR2: LNHDA and SQIVND (reference sequence). Trimming left V 3 bases short and J 4 bases short, with 7 bases between. Here the CDR3 reads CASSIGGYNEQFF. The CDR3 DNA follows: TGTGCCAGTAGTATTGGAGGGTACAATGAGCAGTTCTTC.

This chain links TRBV6-5 with TRBJ2-1; D ambiguous. Trimming took 4 bases from V and 4 from J, leaving 8 bases between them. The CDR3 is 13 amino acids. Germline V gives CDR1 MNHEY, CDR2 SVGAGI. The CDR3 region is CASSLLGYNEQFF. The CDR3, as DNA: TGTGCCAGCAGTTTACTGGGTTACAATGAGCAGTTCTTC.

This clone turned up a few times. The chain is built from TRBV10-3 and TRBJ2-1, with 7 bases identical to TRBD1. Germline loops: CDR1 ENHRY, CDR2 SYGVKD. The CDR3 spans 13 residues. J gave up 5 bases and V 9 bases, and 7 bases lay outside the gene matches. Here the CDR3 reads CAILRGTDNEQFF. CDR3 bases: TGTGCCATTTTAAGGGGGACAGACAATGAGCAGTTCTTC.

The chain recombines TRBV5-1 with TRBJ1-4; 11 nucleotides agree with TRBD1. The germline gives CDR1 SGHRS, CDR2 YFSETQ. This CDR3 is built from 17 residues. V lost 1 base and J lost 8; bases outside the gene matches: 10. The CDR3, as DNA: TGCGCCAGCAGCTTGTACCCTACCGGACAGGGGGCAGAAAAACTGTTTTTT. Its protein product is CASSLYPTGQGAEKLFF.

The chain couples TRBV4-1 to TRBJ2-3; 12 nucleotides align to TRBD2. V lost 0 bases to trimming and J lost 4 bases; unmatched junction nucleotides: 5. Germline CDR1 is MGHRA and CDR2 is YSYEKL. The CDR3 contains 17 residues. The CDR3 here is CASSQDWTSGISDTQYF. The CDR3 bases are TGCGCCAGCAGCCAAGATTGGACTAGCGGGATCTCAGATACGCAGTATTTT.

The rearrangement uses TRBV28 and TRBJ1-2; weak D call: TRBD1 (5 bases). Per the germline V gene, CDR1 is MDHEN and CDR2 is SYDVKM. The V and J ends lost 5 bases and 4 bases respectively, with 8 bases between them. The CDR3 spans 12 residues. The CDR3, as DNA: TGTGCCAGCAGTCGACAGCTCTATGGCTACACCTTC. It codes for CASSRQLYGYTF.

The V gene is TRBV6-1, the J gene TRBJ1-1; D is uncertain. CDR1 is MNHNS, CDR2 SASEGT, per germline. The CDR3 is 12 amino acids. The ends were cut back, 6 bases at V and 3 bases at J, with 8 bases in the middle. CDR3 residues: CASSSGYTEAFF. CDR3 bases: TGTGCCAGCAGCTCAGGTTACACTGAAGCTTTCTTT.

The gene calls are TRBV7-9 and TRBJ2-7; D may match TRBD1 or TRBD2 (5 bases each). Germline CDR1 reads SEHNR; CDR2 reads FQNEAQ (reference sequence). Trimming took off 5 bases at V and 1 base at J, with 12 bases between the two ends. The CDR3 length is 14 residues. The CDR3 is CASSLTGTSYEQYF. As DNA, the CDR3 is TGTGCCAGCAGCCTAACCGGGACGTCCTACGAGCAGTACTTC. The full variable domain, its missing parts supplied by reference TRBV7-9 and TRBJ2-7, is DTGVSQNPRHKITKRGQNVTFRCDPISEHNRLYWYRQTLGQGPEFLTYFQNEAQLEKSRLLSDRFSAERPKGSFSTLEIQRTEQGDSAMYLCASSLTGTSYEQYFGPGTRLTVT.

The CDR3 spells CASSMGVGDEQFF. In DNA, the CDR3 is TGTGCCAGTAGTATGGGGGTTGGGGATGAGCAGTTCTTC. The J gene is TRBJ2-1, the V gene TRBV19; the D call may be TRBD1 or TRBD2 (5 bases each). Trimming removed 3 bases from V and 8 bases from J, with 11 bases in between. The germline CDR1 and CDR2 sequences are LNHDA and SQIVND (reference sequence). This CDR3 has 13 residues.